These 32 T cell receptor beta chains originate from one sample sequenced in a study of monozygotic twins with cystic fibrosis. Here immunoSEQ multiplex PCR was the method, and the copy in TCRdb shows in-frame clones only, minus some. This table holds tens of thousands of clones, approximately 90% found once. The sequenced sample consisted of blood. These receptors all come from a girl under 10 years old with cystic fibrosis.

The sample holds one count of this clone. V is TRBV6-5 and J is TRBJ2-1; tentative D call: TRBD1 (5 bases). CDR3 size: 13 residues. Trimming removed 4 bases at V and 4 bases at J, with 8 bases between. Germline CDR1 is MNHEY and CDR2 is SVGAGI. The CDR3 DNA sequence: TGTGCCAGCAGTTCGGCAGGGTACAATGAGCAGTTCTTC. This sequence encodes CASSSAGYNEQFF.

This sequence joins TRBV2 and TRBJ1-2; no clear D gene. This CDR3 comprises 10 residues. With 8 bases removed from V and 7 bases from J, the gap between germline ends came to 8 bases. CDR1 is SNHLY, CDR2 FYNNEI, per germline. In DNA, the CDR3 is TGTGCCAGCGTAGGAGTTGGCTACACCTTC. This gives the protein CASVGVGYTF.

This clone was counted a few times. V usage is TRBV2 and J usage is TRBJ2-7, with a possible D match to TRBD2 (6 bases). There are 15 residues in the CDR3. V lost 7 bases to trimming and J lost 2 bases, with 18 bases between them. Germline V gene data show CDR1 as SNHLY and CDR2 as FYNNEI. This CDR3 reads CASNQIGGVAYEQYF. As DNA, the CDR3 is TGTGCCAGCAACCAAATAGGAGGGGTGGCCTACGAGCAGTACTTC.

The chain uses TRBV13 and TRBJ1-2, with D uncertain. The CDR3 loop spans 14 amino acids. The V gene lost 3 bases and the J gene lost 6 bases, with 14 bases spanning the gap. Per germline, CDR1 PRHDT and CDR2 FYEKMQ (reference sequence). The DNA for the CDR3 is TGTGCCAGCAGCTTGCGTGGAGGGCCGGATGGCTACACCTTC. It translates to CASSLRGGPDGYTF.

This clone showed up just a few times. This chain uses TRBV10-3 with TRBJ1-3; D is uncertain. CDR3 length: 12 residues. Looked up from germline, CDR1 is ENHRY and CDR2 is SYGVKD. Trimming pared 10 bases from V and 0 bases from J, leaving 7 bases between. CDR3 DNA sequence: TGTGCCACCGGGGACTCTGGAAACACCATATATTTT. It yields the protein CATGDSGNTIYF.

The chain joins TRBV4-3 to TRBJ2-7; the D gene could be TRBD1 or TRBD2 (5 bases each). Trimming pared 0 bases from V and 5 bases from J, leaving 20 bases between. The CDR3 spans 17 residues. Germline V gene data show CDR1 as LGHNA and CDR2 as YSLEER. Here the CDR3 reads CASSQEDFRDGAHEQYF. CDR3 coding DNA: TGCGCCAGCAGCCAAGAAGACTTTCGGGACGGGGCTCACGAGCAGTACTTC.

The chain uses TRBV18 and TRBJ1-1, with a weak D call TRBD1 (6 bases). This CDR3 is 15 amino acids long. V was shortened by 5 bases and J by 1 base, with 14 bases between the two germline ends. Per the germline V gene, CDR1 is KGHSH and CDR2 is LQKENI. The CDR3 sequence is CASSSRGQGNTEAFF. The CDR3, as DNA: TGTGCCAGCTCATCCAGGGGTCAGGGGAACACTGAAGCTTTCTTT.

The chain uses TRBV27 and TRBJ2-1; 7 nucleotides match TRBD2. Germline-derived CDR1 and CDR2 are MNHEY and SMNVEV (reference sequence). This CDR3 is 18 amino acids long. V lost 2 bases and J lost 4; bases outside the gene matches: 14. In DNA form, the CDR3 reads TGTGCCAGCAGTTTAATGGGAACTAGCGTCGGGAGATACAATGAGCAGTTCTTC. This codes for CASSLMGTSVGRYNEQFF.

In DNA form, the CDR3 reads TGTGCCAGCAGTTCGCCCGCAAACTATGGCTACACCTTC. Translation: CASSSPANYGYTF. The chain links TRBV6-4 to TRBJ1-2; D is unresolved. This CDR3 region has 13 residues. CDR1 MRHNA and CDR2 SNTAGT come from the germline V gene. Trimming pared 5 bases from V and 2 bases from J, leaving 9 bases between.

The rearrangement links TRBV25-1 to TRBJ1-1; the D is unclear. Germline V gene sequence: CDR1 MGHDK, CDR2 SYGVNS. The ends were cut back, 4 bases at V and 1 base at J, with 7 bases in the middle. The CDR3 is 13 amino acids. For the CDR3, the DNA is TGTGCCAGCAGTGCGGGAGGGAACACTGAAGCTTTCTTT. This gives the protein CASSAGGNTEAFF. The full variable domain, completed using reference TRBV25-1 and TRBJ1-1, is EADIYQTPRYLVIGTGKKITLECSQTMGHDKMYWYQQDPGMELHLIHYSYGVNSTEKGDLSSESTVSRIRTEHFPLTLESARPSHTSQYLCASSAGGNTEAFFGQGTRLTVV.

V usage is TRBV7-8 and J usage is TRBJ2-7; a weak D match, TRBD1 (6 bases). CDR1 is SGHVS, CDR2 FQNEAQ, per germline. The CDR3 sequence is 13 residues long. V was clipped by 5 bases and J by 7 bases, with 15 bases between them. The CDR3, as DNA: TGTGCCAGCAGCCAACAGGGTCGGTGGGAGCAGTACTTC. Protein sequence: CASSQQGRWEQYF.

This clone was seen a few times. This rearrangement joins TRBV7-9 to TRBJ1-1; maybe TRBD1 (5 bases). Trimming stripped 6 bases from V and 6 bases from J, with 11 bases between. The length of the CDR3 is 12 residues. Looked up from germline, CDR1 is SEHNR and CDR2 is FQNEAQ (reference sequence). For the CDR3, the DNA is TGTGCCAGCAGTCCAGGGAGCGCTGAAGCTTTCTTT. Amino acids: CASSPGSAEAFF.

The table lists this clone with a few counts. The chain has TRBV5-1 and TRBJ2-1, with D unclear. Between the trimmed V and J ends, which lost 0 bases and 3 bases, there was a span of 19 bases. The CDR3 runs 18 residues. Germline CDR1 SGHRS, CDR2 YFSETQ. The CDR3 protein is CASSLAGRTYRGYNEQFF. The CDR3 DNA sequence: TGCGCCAGCAGCTTGGCCGGCAGGACCTACCGCGGCTACAATGAGCAGTTCTTC.

This clone was seen a single time. The rearrangement joins TRBV6-4 to TRBJ2-6; no clear D. V was clipped by 2 bases and J by 3 bases, with 5 bases between them. Germline V gene sequence: CDR1 MRHNA, CDR2 SNTAGT. The CDR3 extends over 14 amino acids. The CDR3 here is CASSDGVGANVLTF. The CDR3 nucleotides read TGTGCCAGCAGTGACGGGGTTGGGGCCAACGTCCTGACTTTC.

This chain joins TRBV7-6 and TRBJ2-5, with D unclear. The CDR3 loop spans 11 amino acids. Trimming shortened V by 5 bases and J by 0 bases, and 1 base separated the two germline ends. Germline CDR1 reads SGHVS; CDR2 reads FNYEAQ. CDR3 sequence reads: CASSDQETQYF. CDR3 nucleotide sequence: TGTGCCAGCAGCGACCAAGAGACCCAGTACTTC.

V and J are TRBV4-3 and TRBJ2-7; 7 bases align to TRBD1. Unmatched junction bases numbered 9, after V lost 3 bases and J lost 7 bases. Germline V gene lookup returns CDR1 LGHNA and CDR2 YSLEER. This CDR3 comprises 14 residues. The CDR3 sequence: CASSHTLTGVEQYF. As DNA, the CDR3 is TGCGCCAGCAGCCACACGCTAACAGGGGTTGAGCAGTACTTC.

The rearrangement joins TRBV19 to TRBJ2-7, with 8 bases aligning to TRBD1. CDR1 is LNHDA, CDR2 SQIVND, per germline (reference sequence). Trimming removed 6 bases from V and 7 bases from J; junction bases left unmatched: 11. The CDR3 length is 14 residues. As DNA, the CDR3 is TGTGCCAGTAGGGATCAGGGGGCCTTAGGGGAGCAGTACTTC. It translates to CASRDQGALGEQYF.

This clone was observed a few times. The genes are TRBV2 and TRBJ1-1; D uncertain. The V end was cut by 6 bases, the J end by 1 base, with 9 bases between. Per germline, CDR1 SNHLY and CDR2 FYNNEI. The CDR3 sequence is 13 residues long. In nucleotides, the CDR3 is TGTGCCAGCAGGACAACCACGAACACTGAAGCTTTCTTT. It yields the protein CASRTTTNTEAFF.

This chain uses TRBV19 with TRBJ2-7; D not resolved. This CDR3 has 14 residues. The germline CDR1 and CDR2 sequences are LNHDA and SQIVND (reference sequence). Trimming took 3 bases from V and 3 from J, leaving 12 bases between them. The CDR3 spells CASSIGPSNYEQYF. As DNA, the CDR3 is TGTGCCAGTAGTATTGGCCCCAGCAACTACGAGCAGTACTTC.

The gene calls are TRBV10-1 and TRBJ2-7, with a tentative D call TRBD1 (6 bases). The V end lost 2 bases, the J end lost 3 bases, and 8 bases lay between the germline ends. Germline assignment: CDR1 WNHNN and CDR2 SYGVQD (reference sequence). The CDR3 contains 13 residues. CDR3 loop: CASSEVQGYEQYF. The CDR3 bases are TGCGCCAGCAGTGAGGTACAGGGCTACGAGCAGTACTTC.

CDR3 DNA sequence: TGTGCCAGCAGCTTGGAACAGGCGAACACTGAAGCTTTCTTT. Encoded protein: CASSLEQANTEAFF. The chain joins TRBV5-4 to TRBJ1-1, with D possibly TRBD1 on 5 matching bases. This CDR3 region has 14 residues. Looked up from germline, CDR1 is SGHNT and CDR2 is YYREEE (reference sequence). V was trimmed by 0 bases and J by 1 base, leaving 7 bases between them.

Regarding this clone: This same CDR3 is encoded by further DNA sequences in the sample. The chain is built from TRBV7-2 and TRBJ1-5, with D unclear. Germline loops: CDR1 SGHTA, CDR2 FQGNSA. The ends were cut back, 3 bases at V and 2 bases at J, with 5 bases in the middle. The CDR3 covers 13 residues. CDR3 loop: CASSLSGNQPQHF. For the CDR3, the DNA is TGTGCCAGCAGCTTGTCTGGCAATCAGCCCCAGCATTTT.

This sequence joins TRBV25-1 and TRBJ1-1, with D perhaps matching TRBD1 (5 bases). There are 13 residues in the CDR3. Looked up from germline, CDR1 is MGHDK and CDR2 is SYGVNS. Trimming removed 6 bases at V and 4 bases at J, with 12 bases between. The CDR3 region is CASRSGVGTEAFF. Written as DNA, the CDR3 is TGTGCCAGCAGATCGGGGGTTGGCACTGAAGCTTTCTTT. Based on the CDR3 plus reference TRBV25-1 and TRBJ1-1, the full variable domain is EADIYQTPRYLVIGTGKKITLECSQTMGHDKMYWYQQDPGMELHLIHYSYGVNSTEKGDLSSESTVSRIRTEHFPLTLESARPSHTSQYLCASRSGVGTEAFFGQGTRLTVV.

The chain recombines TRBV7-2 with TRBJ1-2, with 9 positions matching TRBD1. Germline assignment: CDR1 SGHTA and CDR2 FQGNSA. With V trimmed by 6 bases and J by 4 bases, 15 bases remained unmatched. CDR3 length: 17 amino acids. This CDR3 reads CASSLTNDLTGGYGYTF. The CDR3 DNA sequence: TGTGCCAGCAGTTTGACGAATGACTTGACAGGGGGCTATGGCTACACCTTC.

The CDR3 nucleotides are TGTGCCAGCAGGCTTGGGACAGGAGACTACGAGCAGTACTTC. It codes for CASRLGTGDYEQYF. The chain joins TRBV28 to TRBJ2-7; 8 bases fit TRBD1. Germline V gene data show CDR1 as MDHEN and CDR2 as SYDVKM. Unmatched junction bases numbered 7, after V lost 6 bases and J lost 3 bases. This CDR3 has 14 residues.

The chain links TRBV4-1 to TRBJ2-1; TRBD2 agrees at 11 bases. The CDR3 spans 18 residues. The germline V gene encodes CDR1 MGHRA and CDR2 YSYEKL. With 3 bases clipped from V and 0 bases from J, the junction kept 7 bases outside the gene matches. CDR3: CASSQHSGGASSYNEQFF. CDR3 bases: TGCGCCAGCAGCCAGCATAGCGGGGGGGCAAGCTCCTACAATGAGCAGTTCTTC.

The rearrangement joins TRBV11-2 to TRBJ2-7, with 7 bases aligning to TRBD2. There are 15 residues in the CDR3. Trimming took 8 bases from V and 0 from J; bases not matched to a gene: 10. The germline V gene has CDR1 SGHAT and CDR2 FQNNGV. The CDR3 region is CASSRSGESSYEQYF. The CDR3 nucleotides read TGTGCCAGCTCCCGCAGCGGGGAAAGCTCCTACGAGCAGTACTTC.

The chain employs TRBV30 and TRBJ1-2; TRBD1 matches 11 bases. The germline gives CDR1 GTSNPN, CDR2 SVGIG (reference sequence). J was trimmed by 4 bases and V by 2 bases; bases with no gene match: 3. The CDR3 contains 14 residues. This CDR3 is CAWSSGTGGYGYTF. The CDR3, as DNA: TGTGCCTGGAGTTCTGGGACAGGGGGCTATGGCTACACCTTC.

The chain employs TRBV6-5 and TRBJ2-7; TRBD1 might be the D (6 bases). Looked up from germline, CDR1 is MNHEY and CDR2 is SVGAGI. V was cut by 0 bases and J by 4 bases, with 10 bases left in between. This CDR3 is built from 14 residues. DNA of the CDR3: TGTGCCAGCAGTTACTCTGGGACAACGTACGAGCAGTACTTC. Protein product: CASSYSGTTYEQYF.

This chain links TRBV19 with TRBJ1-1; 7 positions match TRBD1. The CDR3 loop spans 15 amino acids. J gave up 1 base and V 3 bases, and 5 bases lay outside the gene matches. From germline, CDR1 is LNHDA and CDR2 SQIVND (reference sequence). The CDR3 protein is CASSILNRGNTEAFF. The CDR3 nucleotides are TGTGCCAGTAGTATCCTCAACAGGGGGAACACTGAAGCTTTCTTT. The full variable domain, its missing parts supplied by reference TRBV19 and TRBJ1-1, is DGGITQSPKYLFRKEGQNVTLSCEQNLNHDAMYWYRQDPGQGLRLIYYSQIVNDFQKGDIAEGYSVSREKKESFPLTVTSAQKNPTAFYLCASSILNRGNTEAFFGQGTRLTVV.

This clone was seen only once. V is TRBV5-5 and J is TRBJ2-7; D is unresolved. Germline assignment: CDR1 SGHKS and CDR2 YYEKEE (reference sequence). Trimming removed 0 bases from V and 2 bases from J, with 15 bases in between. CDR3 size: 16 residues. CDR3 DNA: TGTGCCAGCAGCTTGGAGGGCTCGCCCCAGGCCTACGAGCAGTACTTC. Its protein is CASSLEGSPQAYEQYF.

V is TRBV9 and J is TRBJ2-3, with TRBD2 as a possible D gene (6 bases). The CDR3 is 16 amino acids. Germline values: CDR1 SGDLS, CDR2 YYNGEE. V lost 0 bases to trimming and J lost 0 bases, with 11 bases between them. The CDR3 loop is CASSVVVGGSTDTQYF. The DNA of the CDR3 is TGTGCCAGCAGCGTAGTAGTGGGGGGAAGCACAGATACGCAGTATTTT. The full variable domain, rest sourced from reference TRBV9 and TRBJ2-3, is DSGVTQTPKHLITATGQRVTLRCSPRSGDLSVYWYQQSLDQGLQFLIQYYNGEERAKGNILERFSAQQFPDLHSELNLSSLELGDSALYFCASSVVVGGSTDTQYFGPGTRLTVL.